The 20 T cell receptor beta chains listed next were all sequenced from one sample in a study of blood T cell repertoires in COVID-19. Clones were read by immunoSEQ multiplex PCR, and TCRdb kept only the in-frame ones, dropping some. Here the sample spans 230,000 or so clones, around four fifths being singletons. Sequencing was carried out using peripheral blood. Receptor source: a man aged 25-40 years with active or convalescent COVID-19.

The chain carries TRBV5-5 and TRBJ1-1; D ambiguous. V dropped 5 bases and J dropped 5 bases, with 13 bases sitting between them. The CDR3 spans 13 residues. Per the germline V gene, CDR1 is SGHKS and CDR2 is YYEKEE (reference sequence). The CDR3 is CASSSPGLTEAFF. CDR3 bases: TGTGCCAGCAGTTCCCCGGGGTTGACTGAAGCTTTCTTT. Full variable domain (rest looked up from reference TRBV5-5 and TRBJ1-1): DAGVTQSPTHLIKTRGQQVTLRCSPISGHKSVSWYQQVLGQGPQFIFQYYEKEERGRGNFPDRFSARQFPNYSSELNVNALLLGDSALYLCASSSPGLTEAFFGQGTRLTVV.

The V gene is TRBV7-2, the J gene TRBJ2-2, with TRBD2 matching over 7 bases. V dropped 1 base and J dropped 2; count of bases not matched to a gene: 4. Germline-derived CDR1 and CDR2 are SGHTA and FQGNSA. The CDR3 runs 16 residues. CDR3: CASSLVGGINTGELFF. The CDR3 nucleotides read TGTGCCAGCAGCTTAGTGGGGGGGATTAACACCGGGGAGCTGTTTTTT.

The V call is TRBV28, the J call TRBJ2-7; 10 positions match TRBD2. Germline V gene lookup returns CDR1 MDHEN and CDR2 SYDVKM. The ends lost 5 bases at V and 7 bases at J; junction bases unmatched: 11. The CDR3 is 15 residues long. The CDR3 region is CASSETSGFLREQYF. CDR3 nucleotide sequence: TGTGCCAGCAGTGAGACTAGCGGGTTTTTGCGGGAGCAGTACTTC.

This clone was counted a few times. This chain uses TRBV11-2 with TRBJ2-1; TRBD1 is a possible D gene (5 bases). The CDR3 totals 14 residues. Trimming shortened V by 5 bases and J by 5 bases, and 13 bases separated the two germline ends. Germline assignment: CDR1 SGHAT and CDR2 FQNNGV. CDR3 nucleotides: TGTGCCAGCAGCACTCGGACAAACAACAATGAGCAGTTCTTC. Translation gives CASSTRTNNNEQFF.

The chain joins TRBV11-3 to TRBJ2-5, with 7 bases matching TRBD2. V was pared by 1 base and J by 5 bases, with 4 bases of the junction left unmatched. Germline V gene sequence: CDR1 SGHNT, CDR2 YENEEA. The CDR3 covers 14 residues. The CDR3 sequence: CASSLGQAGETQYF. CDR3 nucleotide sequence: TGTGCCAGCAGCTTAGGCCAAGCGGGGGAGACCCAGTACTTC.

V usage is TRBV27 and J usage is TRBJ2-7, with a tentative D call TRBD1 (5 bases). Germline V lookup: CDR1 MNHEY, CDR2 SMNVEV (reference sequence). This CDR3 has 14 amino acids. V lost 5 bases, J lost 0 bases, and 11 bases lay in between. In nucleotides, the CDR3 is TGTGCCAGCAGTCGAGACAGCACCTCCTACGAGCAGTACTTC. Its translation: CASSRDSTSYEQYF.

V and J are TRBV28 and TRBJ1-4; the match to TRBD1 covers 10 bases. Germline V gene lookup returns CDR1 MDHEN and CDR2 SYDVKM. The CDR3 sequence is 17 residues long. Trimming removed 8 bases from V and 3 bases from J; junction bases left unmatched: 12. In nucleotides, the CDR3 is TGTGCCAGCGTGTGGGGAGGGACAGGGGACTCTAATGAAAAACTGTTTTTT. Its protein is CASVWGGTGDSNEKLFF.

The chain has TRBV6-1 and TRBJ2-3; 7 positions agree with TRBD1. The CDR3 has 13 residues. Germline-derived CDR1 and CDR2 are MNHNS and SASEGT. V trimming: 3 bases; J trimming: 3 bases; junction bases outside the gene matches: 0. The CDR3 sequence: CASSDRGTDTQYF. CDR3 nucleotide sequence: TGTGCCAGCAGTGACAGGGGGACAGATACGCAGTATTTT.

The chain combines TRBV7-2 with TRBJ2-3; 8 nucleotides line up with TRBD2. The V and J ends lost 2 bases and 2 bases, in that order; junction bases with no gene match: 9. The CDR3 is made up of 17 amino acids. Germline V CDR1 and CDR2: SGHTA, FQGNSA. In DNA form, the CDR3 reads TGTGCCAGCAGCTTATACAGCGGGGGTTTTCCCACAGATACGCAGTATTTT. Amino acid sequence: CASSLYSGGFPTDTQYF.

This clone was detected once. At one of its ends the junction is not consistent with the germline gene, which may arise from a read error. The rearrangement joins TRBV29-1 to TRBJ2-7; 14 bases match TRBD2. The CDR3 has 12 amino acids. CDR1 is SQVTM and CDR2 is ANQGSEA in the germline V gene. The CDR3 region is CSVVGTSGSWDF. The CDR3 region has the DNA TGCAGCGTTGTAGGGACTAGCGGGAGTTGGGACTTC.

V is TRBV28 and J is TRBJ2-7; 11 bases map to TRBD2. The CDR3 is 17 amino acids. Germline V lookup: CDR1 MDHEN, CDR2 SYDVKM. V gave up 2 bases and J gave up 2 bases; unmatched junction bases: 8. The CDR3 DNA follows: TGTGCCAGCAGTTTACCCCTGACTAGCGGGGACCCCTACGAGCAGTACTTC. This gives the protein CASSLPLTSGDPYEQYF.

The chain has TRBV3-1 (or the pseudogene TRBV3-2) and TRBJ2-2; 7 positions match TRBD1. This CDR3 spans 16 amino acids. V lost 4 bases, J lost 6 bases, and 11 bases stayed unmatched. The germline gives CDR1 LGHDT, CDR2 YNNKEL (reference sequence). The CDR3 is CASSPDWGQQSGELFF. The CDR3 region has the DNA TGTGCCAGCAGCCCAGACTGGGGACAGCAGTCCGGGGAGCTGTTTTTT.

The chain uses TRBV2 and TRBJ2-3; TRBD2 agrees at 10 bases. Germline CDR1 reads SNHLY; CDR2 reads FYNNEI. With V trimmed by 5 bases and J by 2 bases, 4 bases remained unmatched. This CDR3 is 15 amino acids long. The CDR3 DNA is TGTGCCAGCAGTTCAAGCGGGAGGGCCACAGATACGCAGTATTTT. Its translation: CASSSSGRATDTQYF.

The rearrangement joins TRBV6-5 to TRBJ1-2; 7 bases align to TRBD1. Germline assignment: CDR1 MNHEY and CDR2 SVGAGI. With 6 bases clipped from V and 0 bases from J, the junction kept 7 bases outside the gene matches. The CDR3 is 15 residues long. CDR3: CASRVGTAPNYGYTF. DNA for the CDR3: TGTGCCAGCAGAGTTGGGACAGCCCCTAACTATGGCTACACCTTC.

The chain is built from TRBV7-2 and TRBJ1-5, with 8 bases identical to TRBD1. The CDR3 consists of 15 residues. V gave up 4 bases and J gave up 5 bases; unmatched junction bases: 7. Germline V gene data show CDR1 as SGHTA and CDR2 as FQGNSA. The CDR3 DNA follows: TGTGCCAGCAGCTCCCGGACAGGGAGTGATCAGCCCCAGCATTTT. It translates to CASSSRTGSDQPQHF.

This chain uses TRBV28 with TRBJ2-7, with D tentatively TRBD1 (7 bases). Looked up from germline, CDR1 is MDHEN and CDR2 is SYDVKM. V shed 7 bases and J shed 4 bases, with 20 bases lying between them. CDR3 length: 15 amino acids. For the CDR3, the DNA is TGTGCCAGCATCCACCAGGGGGGTCGATCTTACGAGCAGTACTTC. Translation: CASIHQGGRSYEQYF. The full variable domain, completed using reference TRBV28 and TRBJ2-7, is DVKVTQSSRYLVKRTGEKVFLECVQDMDHENMFWYRQDPGLGLRLIYFSYDVKMKEKGDIPEGYSVSREKKERFSLILESASTNQTSMYLCASIHQGGRSYEQYFGPGTRLTVT.

This chain uses TRBV28 with TRBJ2-7; D possibly corresponds to TRBD1 (6 bases). CDR1 and CDR2 (germline): MDHEN, SYDVKM. The CDR3 runs 14 residues. Trimming removed 2 bases from V and 0 bases from J, with 8 bases in between. The CDR3 DNA is TGTGCCAGCAGTTTAGGACAGACCTCCTACGAGCAGTACTTC. The encoded protein is CASSLGQTSYEQYF.

J is TRBJ1-1 and V is TRBV5-6, with unresolved D. Germline CDR1 reads SGHDT; CDR2 reads YYEEEE. The CDR3 is 15 amino acids. The V and J ends lost 0 bases and 0 bases respectively, with 9 bases between them. The CDR3 sequence: CASSLVQSMNTEAFF. CDR3 nucleotide sequence: TGTGCCAGCAGCTTGGTTCAAAGCATGAACACTGAAGCTTTCTTT.

The V call is TRBV19, the J call TRBJ1-5; the match to TRBD1 covers 9 bases. The CDR3 contains 15 residues. V lost 5 bases and J lost 0; bases outside the gene matches: 2. The V gene's germline CDR1 is LNHDA and CDR2 SQIVND (reference sequence). This CDR3 is CASSRGQGSNQPQHF. The CDR3 region has the DNA TGTGCCAGTAGTCGGGGACAGGGTAGCAATCAGCCCCAGCATTTT.

This clone was seen more than once but under ten times. The chain links TRBV28 to TRBJ1-2; the D gene is possibly TRBD1 (6 bases). V shed 6 bases and J shed 2 bases, with 10 bases lying between them. Germline V lookup: CDR1 MDHEN, CDR2 SYDVKM. The CDR3 contains 13 residues. For the CDR3, the DNA is TGTGCCAGCAGCTGGGGGCAGAACTATGGCTACACCTTC. Amino acids: CASSWGQNYGYTF.